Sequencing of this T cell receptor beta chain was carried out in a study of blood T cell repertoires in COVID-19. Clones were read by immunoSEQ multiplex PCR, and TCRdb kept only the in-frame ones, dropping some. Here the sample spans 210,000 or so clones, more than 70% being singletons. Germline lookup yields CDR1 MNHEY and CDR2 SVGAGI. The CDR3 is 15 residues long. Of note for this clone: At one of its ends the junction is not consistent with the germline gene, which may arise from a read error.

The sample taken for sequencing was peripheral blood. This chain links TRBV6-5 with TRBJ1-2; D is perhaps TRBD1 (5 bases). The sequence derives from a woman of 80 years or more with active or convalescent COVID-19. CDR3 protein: CASSHSGTSYYGYTF. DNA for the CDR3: TGTGCCAGCAGTCACTCCGGGACTAGTTACTATGGCTACACCTTC.